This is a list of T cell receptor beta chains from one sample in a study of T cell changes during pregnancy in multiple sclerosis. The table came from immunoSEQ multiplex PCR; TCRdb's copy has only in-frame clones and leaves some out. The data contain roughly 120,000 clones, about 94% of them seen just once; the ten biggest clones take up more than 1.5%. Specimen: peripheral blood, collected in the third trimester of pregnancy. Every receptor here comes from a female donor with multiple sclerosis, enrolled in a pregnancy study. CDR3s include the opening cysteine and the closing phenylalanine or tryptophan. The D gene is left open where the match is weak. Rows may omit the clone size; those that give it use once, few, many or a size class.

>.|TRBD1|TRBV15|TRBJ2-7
TGTGCCACCAGCAAGGGGGACAGGGAGACCGAGCAGTACTTC
CATSKGDRETEQYF
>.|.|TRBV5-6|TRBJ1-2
TGTGCCAGCAGCCTTCACCACAGGGCAGGATGGTATGGCTACACCTTC
CASSLHHRAGWYGYTF
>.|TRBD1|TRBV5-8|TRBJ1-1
TGTGCCAGCAGCGTATACAGGGGAAATACTGAAGCTTTCTTT
CASSVYRGNTEAFF
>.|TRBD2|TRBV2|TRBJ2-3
TGTGCCAGCAGCGGCCTAGCGGGGGATACGCAGTATTTT
CASSGLAGDTQYF
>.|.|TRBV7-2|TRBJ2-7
TGTGCCAGCAGCTTAGCGGGGACATCCTCCTACGAGCAGTACTTC
CASSLAGTSSYEQYF
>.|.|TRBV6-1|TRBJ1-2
TGTGCCAGCAGTGAACGGGTTGGTGGCTACACCTTC
CASSERVGGYTF
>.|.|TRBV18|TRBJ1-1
TGTGCCAGCTCACCCGGGGTCGGGACTGAAGCTTTCTTT
CASSPGVGTEAFF
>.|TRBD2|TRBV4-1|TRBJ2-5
TGCGCCAGCAGCCAAGATGTAGCTAGCGGGATGGAGACCCAGTACTTC
CASSQDVASGMETQYF
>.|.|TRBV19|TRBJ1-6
TGTGCCAGTAGTCATCCGCAGGGGTTGGTTAATTCACCCCTCCACTTT
CASSHPQGLVNSPLHF
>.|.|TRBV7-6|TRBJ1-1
TGTGCCAGCAGCTTATTGTCTGAGGAGAGGACTGAAGCTTTCTTT
CASSLLSEERTEAFF
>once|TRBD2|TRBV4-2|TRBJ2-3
TGTGCCAGCAGCCAACTCGGGACTAGCGGGAGTTCAGATACGCAGTATTTT
CASSQLGTSGSSDTQYF
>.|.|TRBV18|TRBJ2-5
TGTGCCAGCTCACCACTCAGGGCGCCAGCGGAGACCCAGTACTTC
CASSPLRAPAETQYF
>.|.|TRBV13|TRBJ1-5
TGTGCCAGCAGCTTAGGTAGGGGGAAGGGTCAGCCCCAGCATTTT
CASSLGRGKGQPQHF
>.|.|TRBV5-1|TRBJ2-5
TGCGCCAGCAGCAACATAGCGCAGTTTCCAGAGACCCAGTACTTC
CASSNIAQFPETQYF
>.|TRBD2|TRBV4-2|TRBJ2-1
TGTGCCAGCAGCCAAGAAAGGGGACTAGCGAAGTTCTTC
CASSQERGLAKFF
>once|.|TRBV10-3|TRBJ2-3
TGTGCCATCAGTAGCCCGACTAACCCTTCCACAGATACGCAGTATTTT
CAISSPTNPSTDTQYF
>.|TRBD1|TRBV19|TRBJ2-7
TGTGCCAGTAAGGGACAGCCGAGCTCCTACGAGCAGTACTTC
CASKGQPSSYEQYF
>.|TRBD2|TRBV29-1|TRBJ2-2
TGCAGCGTTGATGAAGCGGGAGTCACCGGGGAGCTGTTTTTT
CSVDEAGVTGELFF
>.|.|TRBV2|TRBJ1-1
TGTGCCAGCTTTGCTCTATTACTGGGCAGAAACACTGAAGCTTTCTTT
CASFALLLGRNTEAFF
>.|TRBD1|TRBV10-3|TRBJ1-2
TGTGCCATCAGTGAGCCGGACAGGGTTCCCTATGGCTACACCTTC
CAISEPDRVPYGYTF
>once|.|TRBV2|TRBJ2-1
TGTGCCAGCAGTGAAGCCACTACGGGTAGTGAGCAGTTCTTC
CASSEATTGSEQFF
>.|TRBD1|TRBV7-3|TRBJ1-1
TGTGCCAGCAGGCCGGGACAGGGAAACACTGAAGCTTTCTTT
CASRPGQGNTEAFF
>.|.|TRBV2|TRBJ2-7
TGTGCCAGCTCCTCCTCCTACGAGCAGTACTTC
CASSSSYEQYF
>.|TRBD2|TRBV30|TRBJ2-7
TGTGCCTGGAGTGTACCTACCAGCGGGAGAGCCTACGAGCAGTACTTC
CAWSVPTSGRAYEQYF
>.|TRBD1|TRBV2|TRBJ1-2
TGTGCCAGCAGACAGGGGGAGGAGTACACCTTC
CASRQGEEYTF
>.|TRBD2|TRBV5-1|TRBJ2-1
TGCGCCAGCAGCTTGGTAGCGGGAGGTGTAAATGAGCAGTTCTTC
CASSLVAGGVNEQFF
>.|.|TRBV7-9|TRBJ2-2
TGTGCCAGCAGCTTAGCGGGGGCCTACCGGGAGCTGTTTTTT
CASSLAGAYRELFF
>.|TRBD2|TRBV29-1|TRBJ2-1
TGCAGCGTGGCCGTGTCGGGGGGGTTTAAGGACAATGAGCAGTTCTTC
CSVAVSGGFKDNEQFF
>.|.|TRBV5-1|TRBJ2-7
TGCGCCAGCAGCTTGGGACAGGACCCCTACGAGCAGTACTTC
CASSLGQDPYEQYF
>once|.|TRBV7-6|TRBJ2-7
TGTGCCAGCAGCTTAGCTGCGGCCGGAAAGGTCGAGCAGTACTTC
CASSLAAAGKVEQYF
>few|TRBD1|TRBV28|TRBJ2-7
TGTGCCAGCAGTCCCGACGGGACAGGGCGCGAGCAGTACTTC
CASSPDGTGREQYF
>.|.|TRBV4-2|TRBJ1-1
TGTGCCAGCAGCCACGGGACGCTGGGGGCCGAAGCTTTCTTT
CASSHGTLGAEAFF